The clone carrying this T cell receptor (beta chain) was observed once. The data stem from a study of cytomegalovirus exposure and HLA in healthy donors. CDR3 length: 15 residues. The V gene end was trimmed by 7 bases and the J gene end by 6 bases; junction bases not matched to a gene: 8. Germline V gene lookup returns CDR1 SGHKS and CDR2 YYEKEE (reference sequence). The PCR used 60 Vbeta and 13 Jbeta primers. Profiling relied on immunoSEQ multiplex PCR, and the TCRdb table lists in-frame clones only, not all of them. The sample consists of around 63,000 clones, 75% of them appearing once. Sequenced: PBMCs. The TCR was taken from a man aged 55-75 years in good health and CMV-seropositive. The chain recombines TRBV5-5 with TRBJ1-6; 9 bases are shared with TRBD1. As DNA, the CDR3 is TGTGCCAGCGGGCTTTGGGACAGGGCTAATTCACCCCTCCACTTT. This gives the protein CASGLWDRANSPLHF.